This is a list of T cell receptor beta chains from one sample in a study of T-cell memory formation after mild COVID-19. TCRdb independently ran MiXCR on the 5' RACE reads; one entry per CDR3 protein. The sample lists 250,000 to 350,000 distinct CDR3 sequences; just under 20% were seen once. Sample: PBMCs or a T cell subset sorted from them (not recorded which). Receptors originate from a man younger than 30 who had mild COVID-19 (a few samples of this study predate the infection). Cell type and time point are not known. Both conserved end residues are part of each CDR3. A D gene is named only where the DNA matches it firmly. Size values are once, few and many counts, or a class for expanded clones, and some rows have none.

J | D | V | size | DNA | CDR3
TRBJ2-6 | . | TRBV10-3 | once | TGTGCCATCAGTGAGATTCTAGGAGTACCAAGCTCTGGGGCCAACGTCCTGACTTTC | CAISEILGVPSSGANVLTF
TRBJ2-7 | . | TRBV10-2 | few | TGCGCCAGCAGCCGGGACTTATTATACGAGCAGTACTTC | CASSRDLLYEQYF
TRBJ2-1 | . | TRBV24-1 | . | TGTGCCACCAGTGACTGGAGTGGTGAGCAGTTCTTC | CATSDWSGEQFF
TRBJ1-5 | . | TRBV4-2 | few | TGTGCCAGCAGCCAAGAAGACAGCCCGAATCAGCCCCAGCATTTT | CASSQEDSPNQPQHF
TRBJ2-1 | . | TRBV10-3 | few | TGTGCCATCCGGGGGAGCTCCTACAATGAGCAGTTCTTC | CAIRGSSYNEQFF
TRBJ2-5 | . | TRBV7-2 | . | TGTGCCAGCAGCTTATCGGAGGAGGAGACCCAGTACTTC | CASSLSEEETQYF
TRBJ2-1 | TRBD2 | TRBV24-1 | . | TGTGCCACCAGTGTTGGTACTAGCGGGAGGGTAAACAATGAGCAGTTCTTC | CATSVGTSGRVNNEQFF
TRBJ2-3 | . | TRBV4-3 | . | TGCGCCAGCAGCCAAGCACCCGCGAATACGCAGTATTTT | CASSQAPANTQYF
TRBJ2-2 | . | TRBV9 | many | TGTGCCAGCAGCCCCTCGGGGACCGGGGAGCTGTTTTTT | CASSPSGTGELFF
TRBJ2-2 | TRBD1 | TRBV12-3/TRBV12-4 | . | TGTGCCAGCAGGGCAGGGGGCAGTGCGGGGGAGCTGTTTTTT | CASRAGGSAGELFF
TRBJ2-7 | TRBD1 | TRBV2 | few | TGTGCCAGCATTCGTGGGACAGGGCTCCTCAGTCCCTCCTACGAGCAGTACTTC | CASIRGTGLLSPSYEQYF
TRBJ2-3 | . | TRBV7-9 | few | TGTGCCAGCAGCTTATCGGTGGATACGCAGTATTTT | CASSLSVDTQYF
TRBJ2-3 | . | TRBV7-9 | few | TGTGCCAGCAGCTCCGGTACGCAGTATTTT | CASSSGTQYF
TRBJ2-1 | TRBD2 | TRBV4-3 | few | TGCGCCAGCAGCCATGGTAGCGGGCCCCTCAATGAGCAGTTCTTC | CASSHGSGPLNEQFF
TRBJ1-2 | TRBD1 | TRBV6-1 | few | TGTGCCAGCCGGAGGAGGTGGGACAGTTCAGTCGAATCGTCTGGCTACACCTTC | CASRRRWDSSVESSGYTF
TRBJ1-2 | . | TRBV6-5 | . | TGTGCCAGCAGTTCCGACTCGCCCACGAGGGGCTACACCTTC | CASSSDSPTRGYTF
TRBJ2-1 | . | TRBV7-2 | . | TGTGCCAGCAGCCCCCGGGGGCTCGGCAATGAGCAGTTCTTC | CASSPRGLGNEQFF
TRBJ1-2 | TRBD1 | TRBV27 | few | TGTGCCAGCAGACGAGACAGGGAGGGCTACACCTTC | CASRRDREGYTF
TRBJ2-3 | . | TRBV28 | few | TGTGCCAGCAGTCTTCTTGCGGGGAGTTCCACAGATACGCAGTATTTT | CASSLLAGSSTDTQYF
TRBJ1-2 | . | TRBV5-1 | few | TGCGCCAGCAGCTTTGGTGCTCGCTCAGAGGGCACCTTC | CASSFGARSEGTF
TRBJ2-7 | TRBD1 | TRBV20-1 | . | TGCAGTGCTAGAGTTCAGGGGGCAACCTACGAGCAGTACTTC | CSARVQGATYEQYF
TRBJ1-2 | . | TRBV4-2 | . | TGTGCCAGCAGCCAAGGGGGGGAGCGGAGGGGCTACACCTTC | CASSQGGERRGYTF
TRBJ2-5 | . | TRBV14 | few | TGTGCCAGCAGCCAAGAGTCAGGGATTTTAGAGACCCAGTACTTC | CASSQESGILETQYF
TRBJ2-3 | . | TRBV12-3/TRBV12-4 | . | TGTGCCAGCAGTTTATACGCAGATACGCAGTATTTT | CASSLYADTQYF
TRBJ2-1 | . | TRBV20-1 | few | TGCAGTGCTAGAGATGTGGCGGATGAGCAGTTCTTC | CSARDVADEQFF
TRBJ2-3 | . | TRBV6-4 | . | TGTGCCAGCAGCGACAGGGAGGGAGATACGCAGTATTTT | CASSDREGDTQYF
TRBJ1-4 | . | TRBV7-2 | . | TGTGCCAGCAGCTTACCGGGGGCATTTGGTGAAAAACTGTTTTTT | CASSLPGAFGEKLFF
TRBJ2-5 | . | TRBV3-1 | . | TGTGCCAGCAGCCAGACCCTTAGGTTCCAAGAGACCCAGTACTTC | CASSQTLRFQETQYF
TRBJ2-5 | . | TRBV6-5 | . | TGTGCCAGCAGTTACGGGGCAGTAAAATCGGAGACCCAGTACTTC | CASSYGAVKSETQYF
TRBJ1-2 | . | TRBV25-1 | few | TGTGCCAGCAGTTTACAGGGAAAGGGCTACACCTTC | CASSLQGKGYTF
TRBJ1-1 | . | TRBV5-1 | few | TGCGCCAGCAGCATCGTTGGGGCGATGAACACTGAAGCTTTCTTT | CASSIVGAMNTEAFF
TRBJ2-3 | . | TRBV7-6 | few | TGTGCCAGCAGCTTAGGTCGCGGAGACACAGATACGCAGTATTTT | CASSLGRGDTDTQYF
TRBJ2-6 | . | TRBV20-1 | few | TGCAGTGCCGCAGGGCCTTCCGGGGCCAACGTCCTGACTTTC | CSAAGPSGANVLTF
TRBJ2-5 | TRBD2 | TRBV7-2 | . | TGTGCCAGCAGCTTAGGACTAGCGGGGGCAAAGACCCAGTACTTC | CASSLGLAGAKTQYF
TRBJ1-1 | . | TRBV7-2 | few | TGTGCCAGCAGCTCAAACCATCCCTTTGAAGCTTTCTTT | CASSSNHPFEAFF
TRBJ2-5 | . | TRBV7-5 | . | . | CISVPEVQLGDIAGDILGETQYF
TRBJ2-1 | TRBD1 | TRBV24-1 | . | TGTGCCACCAGTGATTTTCCACAGGGGAGCGATGAGCAGTTCTTC | CATSDFPQGSDEQFF
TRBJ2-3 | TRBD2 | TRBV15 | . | TGTGCCACCAGCAGAGAGAGCGGGGGTGGAGCAGATACGCAGTATTTT | CATSRESGGGADTQYF
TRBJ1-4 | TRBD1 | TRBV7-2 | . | TGTGCCAGCAGCCAGGGACAGGGGGGTGAAAAACTGTTTTTT | CASSQGQGGEKLFF
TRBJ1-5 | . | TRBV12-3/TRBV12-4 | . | TGTGCCAGCAGTTTAGGGGGGACGGTCAATCAGCCCCAGCATTTT | CASSLGGTVNQPQHF
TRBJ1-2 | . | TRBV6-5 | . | TGTGCCAGCAGGGGGACACCACCGAAGTCCTACGGCTACACCTTC | CASRGTPPKSYGYTF
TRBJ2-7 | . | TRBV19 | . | TGTGCCAGTAGTATAGAGCGGAACTACGAGCAGTACTTC | CASSIERNYEQYF
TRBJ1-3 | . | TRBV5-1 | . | TGCGCCAGCAGCTTTTTAGGGGACGGAAACACCATATATTTT | CASSFLGDGNTIYF
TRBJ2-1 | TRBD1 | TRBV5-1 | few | TGCGCCACCGGGACAGGGTTATACAATGAGCAGTTCTTC | CATGTGLYNEQFF
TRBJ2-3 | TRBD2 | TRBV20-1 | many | TGCAGTGCTAGAGATCGAGGGGGACTAGGGTCAGATACGCAGTATTTT | CSARDRGGLGSDTQYF
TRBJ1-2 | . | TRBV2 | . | TGTGCCAGCAGTGATACGGGGGGTAGTGGCTACACCTTC | CASSDTGGSGYTF
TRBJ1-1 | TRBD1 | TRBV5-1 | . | TGCGCCAGCAGCGGGACAGTAAGGAACACTGAAGCTTTCTTT | CASSGTVRNTEAFF
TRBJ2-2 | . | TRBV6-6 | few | TGTGCCAGCAGTTACGCCAGGAACACCGGGGAGCTGTTTTTT | CASSYARNTGELFF
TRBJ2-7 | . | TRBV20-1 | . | TGCAGTGCTAACAGACGTGAGGCCTACGAGCAGTACTTC | CSANRREAYEQYF
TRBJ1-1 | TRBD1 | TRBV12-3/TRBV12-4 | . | TGTGCCAGCAGATACACGACAGGGGGAACTCGTGGAGCTTTCTTT | CASRYTTGGTRGAFF
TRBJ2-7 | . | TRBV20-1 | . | TGCAGTGCTACATTCAAGGAGCAGTACTTC | CSATFKEQYF
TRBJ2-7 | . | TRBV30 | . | TGTGCCTGGAGTGTATCTCACTACGAGCAGTACTTC | CAWSVSHYEQYF
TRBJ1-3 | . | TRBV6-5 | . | TGTGCCAGCAGTTACAATGGAAACACCATATATTTT | CASSYNGNTIYF
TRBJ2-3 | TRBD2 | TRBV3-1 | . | TGTGCCAGCAGCCAGGCGGCGGGGAGGGGAGATACGCAGTATTTT | CASSQAAGRGDTQYF
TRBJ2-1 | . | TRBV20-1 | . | TGCAGTGCTACTTTCTTCTCCTACAATGAGCAGTTCTTC | CSATFFSYNEQFF
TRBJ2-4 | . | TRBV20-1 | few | TGCAGTGCTGCCAGGGACATAGCCAAAAACATTCAGTACTTC | CSAARDIAKNIQYF